The present T cell receptor beta chain was sequenced within a study of T cell changes during pregnancy in multiple sclerosis. Only in-frame clones appear in the TCRdb table, and some are missing; sequencing was by immunoSEQ multiplex PCR. This repertoire shows approximately 40,000 clones, about nine tenths found once; its top ten account for over 9%. Trimming left V 0 bases short and J 4 bases short, with 9 bases between. This CDR3 has 14 residues. This clonotype originated in a female donor with multiple sclerosis, enrolled in a pregnancy study. The chain is built from TRBV23-1 and TRBJ1-2; tentatively, D is TRBD1 (6 bases). TRBV23-1 is known as an ORF, though its function is uncertain. Here the sequenced sample was CD8+ T cells from peripheral blood mononuclear cells, taken in the third trimester of pregnancy. CDR3 sequence reads: CASSQSKGGYGYTF. The DNA for the CDR3 is TGCGCCAGCAGTCAATCTAAAGGGGGCTATGGCTACACCTTC.